Here is one TCR beta chain with its context. Its antigen remains unknown. This entry comes from a study of cytomegalovirus exposure and HLA in healthy donors. Across the study: Around 89 million unique TCRs from HLA-typed donors made up an early data release.

Study-wide results and caveats: When analyzed later, the rates of TCR association showed variation by HLA locus, with DRB1 the most and HLA-C the fewest. In presence/absence analyses, roughly uniform sequencing depth across donors was assumed. Researchers reported in a later analysis that a missense DCLRE1C variant was tied to TCR beta V- and J-gene trimming.

This CDR3 is 14 amino acids long. CDR1 is LNHDA and CDR2 is SQIVND in the germline V gene (reference sequence). The trim removed 6 bases at V and 5 bases at J, leaving 6 bases unmatched. Primers: 60 Vbeta forward and 13 Jbeta reverse. Produced via immunoSEQ multiplex PCR; TCRdb's table is partial and in-frame only. This table holds fewer than 200,000 clones, less than 80% found once. The sequencing sample was made of PBMCs. The gene calls are TRBV19 and TRBJ1-4; 7 bases align to TRBD1. The sequence derives from a woman aged 35 to 49 in good health and CMV-seronegative. The CDR3 spells CASSTRDSNEKLFF. In nucleotides, the CDR3 is TGTGCCAGTAGCACGCGGGACAGCAATGAAAAACTGTTTTTT.